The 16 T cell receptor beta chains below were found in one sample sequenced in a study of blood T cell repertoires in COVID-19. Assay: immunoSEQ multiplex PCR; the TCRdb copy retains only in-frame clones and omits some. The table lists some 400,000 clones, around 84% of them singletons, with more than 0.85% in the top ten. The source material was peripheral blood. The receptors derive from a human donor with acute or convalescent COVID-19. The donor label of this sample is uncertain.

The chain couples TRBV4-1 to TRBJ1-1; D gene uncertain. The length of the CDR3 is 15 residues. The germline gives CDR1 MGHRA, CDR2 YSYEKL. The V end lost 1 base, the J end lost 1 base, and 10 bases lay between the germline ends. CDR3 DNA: TGCGCCAGCAGCCAAGTAATACGGTCGAACACTGAAGCTTTCTTT. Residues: CASSQVIRSNTEAFF.

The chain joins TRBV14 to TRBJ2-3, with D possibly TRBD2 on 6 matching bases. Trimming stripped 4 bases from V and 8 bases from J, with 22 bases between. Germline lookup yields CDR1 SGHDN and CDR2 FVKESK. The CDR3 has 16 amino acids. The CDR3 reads CASSLPGSGNSGTQYF. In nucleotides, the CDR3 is TGTGCCAGCAGCCTCCCGGGTAGCGGCAATTCGGGTACGCAGTATTTT.

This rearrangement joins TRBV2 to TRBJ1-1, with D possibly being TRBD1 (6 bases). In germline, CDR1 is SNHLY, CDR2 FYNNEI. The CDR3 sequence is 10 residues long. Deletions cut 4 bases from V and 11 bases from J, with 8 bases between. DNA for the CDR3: TGTGCCAGCAGTGCTACAGGGGCTTTCTTT. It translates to CASSATGAFF.

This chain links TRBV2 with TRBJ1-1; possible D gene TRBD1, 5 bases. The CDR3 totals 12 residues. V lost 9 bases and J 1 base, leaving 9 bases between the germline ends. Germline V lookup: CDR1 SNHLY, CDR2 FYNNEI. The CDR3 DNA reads TGTGCCAGTTATACAGGGAACACTGAAGCTTTCTTT. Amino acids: CASYTGNTEAFF.

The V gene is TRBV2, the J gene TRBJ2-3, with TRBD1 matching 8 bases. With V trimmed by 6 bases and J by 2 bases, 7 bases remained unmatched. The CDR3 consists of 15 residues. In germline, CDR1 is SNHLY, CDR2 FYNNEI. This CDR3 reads CASRNRGVTTDTQYF. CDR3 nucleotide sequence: TGTGCCAGCAGGAACAGGGGGGTCACCACAGATACGCAGTATTTT.

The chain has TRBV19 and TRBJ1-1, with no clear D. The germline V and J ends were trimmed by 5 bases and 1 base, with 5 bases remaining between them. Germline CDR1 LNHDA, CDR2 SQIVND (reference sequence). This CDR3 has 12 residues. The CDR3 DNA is TGTGCCAGTAGTCTTCCGAACACTGAAGCTTTCTTT. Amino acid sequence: CASSLPNTEAFF.

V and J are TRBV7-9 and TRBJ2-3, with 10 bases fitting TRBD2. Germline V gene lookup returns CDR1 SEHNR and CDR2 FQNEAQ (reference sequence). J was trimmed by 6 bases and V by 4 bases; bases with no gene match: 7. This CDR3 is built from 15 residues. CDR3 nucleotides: TGTGCCAGCAGCTCCCGTACTAGCGGGAAGGATACGCAGTATTTT. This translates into CASSSRTSGKDTQYF.

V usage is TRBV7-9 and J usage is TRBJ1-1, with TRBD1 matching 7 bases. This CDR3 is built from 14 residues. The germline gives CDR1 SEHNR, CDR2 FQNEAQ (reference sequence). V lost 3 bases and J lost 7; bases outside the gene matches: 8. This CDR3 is CASSLTGLPIEAFF. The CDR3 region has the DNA TGTGCCAGCAGCTTGACAGGGCTGCCTATTGAAGCTTTCTTT.

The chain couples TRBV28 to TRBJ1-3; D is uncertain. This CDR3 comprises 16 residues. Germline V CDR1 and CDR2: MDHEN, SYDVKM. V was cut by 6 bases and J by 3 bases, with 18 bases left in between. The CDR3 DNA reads TGTGCCAGCAGCCCCACTCCGGGAAGTGGTGGAAACACCATATATTTT. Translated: CASSPTPGSGGNTIYF.

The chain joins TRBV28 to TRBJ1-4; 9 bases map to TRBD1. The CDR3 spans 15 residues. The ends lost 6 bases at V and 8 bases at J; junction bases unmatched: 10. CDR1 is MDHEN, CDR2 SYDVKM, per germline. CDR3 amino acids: CASSSSGTGREKLFF. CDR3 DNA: TGTGCCAGCAGCTCCTCGGGGACAGGGAGGGAAAAACTGTTTTTT.

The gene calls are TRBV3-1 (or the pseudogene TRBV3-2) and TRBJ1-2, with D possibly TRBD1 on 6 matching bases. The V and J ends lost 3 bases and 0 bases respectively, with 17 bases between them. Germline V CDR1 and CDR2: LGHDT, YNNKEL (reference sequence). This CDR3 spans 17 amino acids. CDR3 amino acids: CASSQERRGPANYGYTF. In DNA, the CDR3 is TGTGCCAGCAGCCAGGAAAGGCGGGGGCCCGCTAACTATGGCTACACCTTC.

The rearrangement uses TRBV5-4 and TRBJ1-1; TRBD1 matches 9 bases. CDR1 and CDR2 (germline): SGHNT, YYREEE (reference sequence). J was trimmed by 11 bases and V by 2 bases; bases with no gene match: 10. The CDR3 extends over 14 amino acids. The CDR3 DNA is TGTGCCAGCAGCTTCGAACCGGGACAGGGACGGGCTTTCTTT. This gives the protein CASSFEPGQGRAFF.

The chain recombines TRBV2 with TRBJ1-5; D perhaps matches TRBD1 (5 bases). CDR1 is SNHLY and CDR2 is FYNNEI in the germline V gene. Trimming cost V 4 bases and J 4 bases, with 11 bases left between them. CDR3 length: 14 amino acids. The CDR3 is CASSVSGENQPQHF. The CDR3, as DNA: TGTGCCAGCAGTGTGTCGGGGGAGAATCAGCCCCAGCATTTT. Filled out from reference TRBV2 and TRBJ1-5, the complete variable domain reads EPEVTQTPSHQVTQMGQEVILRCVPISNHLYFYWYRQILGQKVEFLVSFYNNEISEKSEIFDDQFSVERPDGSNFTLKIRSTKLEDSAMYFCASSVSGENQPQHFGDGTRLSIL.

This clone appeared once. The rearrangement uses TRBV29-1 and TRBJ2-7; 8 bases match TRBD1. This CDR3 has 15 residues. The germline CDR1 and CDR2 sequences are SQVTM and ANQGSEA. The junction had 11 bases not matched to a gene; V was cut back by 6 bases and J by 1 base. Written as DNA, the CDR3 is TGCAGCGTAACAGGGACAGGCGCTATTTCCTACGAGCAGTACTTC. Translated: CSVTGTGAISYEQYF.

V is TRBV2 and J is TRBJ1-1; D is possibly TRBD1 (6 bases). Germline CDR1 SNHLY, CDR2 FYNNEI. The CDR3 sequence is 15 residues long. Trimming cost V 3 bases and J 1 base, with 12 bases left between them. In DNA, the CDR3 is TGTGCCAGCAGTGACAACAGGGCAGCGAACACTGAAGCTTTCTTT. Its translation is CASSDNRAANTEAFF. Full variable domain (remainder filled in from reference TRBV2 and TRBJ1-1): EPEVTQTPSHQVTQMGQEVILRCVPISNHLYFYWYRQILGQKVEFLVSFYNNEISEKSEIFDDQFSVERPDGSNFTLKIRSTKLEDSAMYFCASSDNRAANTEAFFGQGTRLTVV.

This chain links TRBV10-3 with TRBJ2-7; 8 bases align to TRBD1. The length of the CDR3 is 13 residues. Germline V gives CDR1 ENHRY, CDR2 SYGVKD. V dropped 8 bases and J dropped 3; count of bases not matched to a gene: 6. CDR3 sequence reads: CAIVPGTGYEQYF. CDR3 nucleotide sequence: TGTGCCATCGTACCCGGGACAGGCTACGAGCAGTACTTC.